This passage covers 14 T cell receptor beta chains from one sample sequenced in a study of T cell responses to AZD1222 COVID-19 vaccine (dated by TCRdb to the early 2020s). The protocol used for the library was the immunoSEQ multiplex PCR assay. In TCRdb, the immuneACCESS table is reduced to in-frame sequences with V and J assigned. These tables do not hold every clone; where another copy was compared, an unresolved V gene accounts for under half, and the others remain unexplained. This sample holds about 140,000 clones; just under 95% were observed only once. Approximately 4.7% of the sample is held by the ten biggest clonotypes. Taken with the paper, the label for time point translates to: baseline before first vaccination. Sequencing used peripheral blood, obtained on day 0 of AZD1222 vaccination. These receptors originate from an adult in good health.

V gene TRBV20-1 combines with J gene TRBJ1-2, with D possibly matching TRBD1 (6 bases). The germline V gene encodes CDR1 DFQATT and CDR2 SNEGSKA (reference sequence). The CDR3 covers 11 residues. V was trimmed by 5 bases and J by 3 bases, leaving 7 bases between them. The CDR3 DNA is TGCAGTGCTCGACAGGACTATGGCTACACCTTC. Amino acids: CSARQDYGYTF.

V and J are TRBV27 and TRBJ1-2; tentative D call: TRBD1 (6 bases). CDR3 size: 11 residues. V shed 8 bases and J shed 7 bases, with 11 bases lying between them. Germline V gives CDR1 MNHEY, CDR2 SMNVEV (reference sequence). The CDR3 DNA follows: TGTGCCAGCGGGGGGGCTGGTGGCTACACCTTC. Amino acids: CASGGAGGYTF.

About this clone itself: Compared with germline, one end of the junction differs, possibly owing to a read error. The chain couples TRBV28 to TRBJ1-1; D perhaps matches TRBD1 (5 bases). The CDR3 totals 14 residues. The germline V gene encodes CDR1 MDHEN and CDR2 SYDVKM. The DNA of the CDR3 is TGTGCCAGCAGTACCCATGCGACGTCCTGGGTGTGGGGGTTT. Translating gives CASSTHATSWVWGF. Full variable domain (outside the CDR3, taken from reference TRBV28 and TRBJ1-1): DVKVTQSSRYLVKRTGEKVFLECVQDMDHENMFWYRQDPGLGLRLIYFSYDVKMKEKGDIPEGYSVSREKKERFSLILESASTNQTSMYLCASSTHATSWVWGFGQGTRLTVV.

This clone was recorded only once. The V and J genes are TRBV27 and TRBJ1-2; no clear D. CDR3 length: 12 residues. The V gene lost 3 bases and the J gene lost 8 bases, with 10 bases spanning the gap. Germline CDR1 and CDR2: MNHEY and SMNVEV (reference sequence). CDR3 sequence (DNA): TGTGCCAGCAGTTTGGACCGCTCCGGCTACACCTTC. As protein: CASSLDRSGYTF.

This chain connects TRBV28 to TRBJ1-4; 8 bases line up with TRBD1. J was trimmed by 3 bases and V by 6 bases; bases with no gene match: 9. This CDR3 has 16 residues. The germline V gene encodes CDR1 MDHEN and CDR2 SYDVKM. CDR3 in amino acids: CASSYNQGASNEKLFF. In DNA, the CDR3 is TGTGCCAGCAGCTATAACCAGGGGGCCTCTAATGAAAAACTGTTTTTT.

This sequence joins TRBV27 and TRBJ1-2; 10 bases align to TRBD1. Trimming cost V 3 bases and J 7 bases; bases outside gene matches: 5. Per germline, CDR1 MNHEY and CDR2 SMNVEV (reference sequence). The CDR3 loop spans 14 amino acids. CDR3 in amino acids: CASSFMTGGGGYTF. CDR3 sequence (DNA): TGTGCCAGCAGTTTCATGACAGGGGGCGGTGGCTACACCTTC.

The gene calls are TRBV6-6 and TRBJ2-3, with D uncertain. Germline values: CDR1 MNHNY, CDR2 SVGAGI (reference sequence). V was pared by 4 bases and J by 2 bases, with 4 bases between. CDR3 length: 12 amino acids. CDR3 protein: CASSFSTDTQYF. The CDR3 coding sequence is TGTGCCAGCAGTTTCTCCACAGATACGCAGTATTTT.

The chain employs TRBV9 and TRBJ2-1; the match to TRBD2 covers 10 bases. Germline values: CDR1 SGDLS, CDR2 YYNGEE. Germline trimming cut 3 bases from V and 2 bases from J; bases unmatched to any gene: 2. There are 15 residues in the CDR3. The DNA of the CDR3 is TGTGCCAGCAGCGCCGGGACTAGCGCCTACAATGAGCAGTTCTTC. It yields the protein CASSAGTSAYNEQFF.

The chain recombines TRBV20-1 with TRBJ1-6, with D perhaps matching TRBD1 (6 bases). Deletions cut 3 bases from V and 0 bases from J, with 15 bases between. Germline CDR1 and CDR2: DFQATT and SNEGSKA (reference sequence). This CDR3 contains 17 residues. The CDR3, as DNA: TGCAGTGCTAGTAAGACAGGCCGGAGCTCCTATAATTCACCCCTCCACTTT. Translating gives CSASKTGRSSYNSPLHF.

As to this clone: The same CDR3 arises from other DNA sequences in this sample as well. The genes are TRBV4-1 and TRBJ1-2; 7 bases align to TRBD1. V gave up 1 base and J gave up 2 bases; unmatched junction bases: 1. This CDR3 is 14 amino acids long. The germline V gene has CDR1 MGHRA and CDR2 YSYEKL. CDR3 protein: CASSQATGNYGYTF. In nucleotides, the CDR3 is TGCGCCAGCAGCCAAGCGACAGGGAACTATGGCTACACCTTC.

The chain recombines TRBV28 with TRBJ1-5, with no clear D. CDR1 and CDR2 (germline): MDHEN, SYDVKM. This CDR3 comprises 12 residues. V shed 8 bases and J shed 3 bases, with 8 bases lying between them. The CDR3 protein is CASLTPNQPQHF. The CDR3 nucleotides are TGTGCCAGCCTTACCCCCAATCAGCCCCAGCATTTT.

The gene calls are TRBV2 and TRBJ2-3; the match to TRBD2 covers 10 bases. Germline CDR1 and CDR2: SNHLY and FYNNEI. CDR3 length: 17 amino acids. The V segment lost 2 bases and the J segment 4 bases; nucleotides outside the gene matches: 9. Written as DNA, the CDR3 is TGTGCCAGCAGTGAACCGCAAGCGGGAGGGCCGTCAGATACGCAGTATTTT. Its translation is CASSEPQAGGPSDTQYF.

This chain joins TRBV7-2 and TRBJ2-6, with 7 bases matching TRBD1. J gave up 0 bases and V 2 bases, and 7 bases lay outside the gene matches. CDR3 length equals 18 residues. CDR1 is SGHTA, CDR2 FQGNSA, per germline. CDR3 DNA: TGTGCCAGCAGCTTATTTCCAGGGGGAGTCTCTGGGGCCAACGTCCTGACTTTC. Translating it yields CASSLFPGGVSGANVLTF. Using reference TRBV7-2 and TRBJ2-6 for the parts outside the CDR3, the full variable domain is GAGVSQSPSNKVTEKGKDVELRCDPISGHTALYWYRQSLGQGLEFLIYFQGNSAPDKSGLPSDRFSAERTGGSVSTLTIQRTQQEDSAVYLCASSLFPGGVSGANVLTFGAGSRLTVL.

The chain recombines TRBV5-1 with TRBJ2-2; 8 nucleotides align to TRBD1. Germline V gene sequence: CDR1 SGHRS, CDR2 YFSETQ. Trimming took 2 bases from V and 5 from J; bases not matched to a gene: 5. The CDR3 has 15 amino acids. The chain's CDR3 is CASSFQGAGTGELFF. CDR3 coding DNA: TGCGCCAGCAGCTTCCAGGGGGCAGGGACCGGGGAGCTGTTTTTT.